Below, 6 T cell receptor beta chains from the same sample are listed, as sequenced in a study of OX40 agonist ivuxolimab in advanced cancers. The repertoire was sequenced with immunoSEQ multiplex PCR; TCRdb's copy has only in-frame clones and lacks some. The sample yields approximately 64,000 clones, 88% seen once. The sample was CD4+ or CD8+ T cells sorted from blood, taken in a trial of the OX40 agonist ivuxolimab. These receptors all stem from an adult with an advanced solid tumor such as melanoma, head and neck, liver or kidney cancer.

The V call is TRBV2, the J call TRBJ1-4; D possibly corresponds to TRBD1 (6 bases). CDR1 and CDR2 (germline): SNHLY, FYNNEI. The germline V and J ends were trimmed by 3 bases and 3 bases, with 11 bases remaining between them. The length of the CDR3 is 15 residues. The CDR3 nucleotides read TGTGCCAGCAGTGACCGCGGACAGCCTAATGAAAAACTGTTTTTT. Translation: CASSDRGQPNEKLFF.

The chain links TRBV7-2 to TRBJ1-5; D call uncertain. Trimming shortened V by 2 bases and J by 4 bases, and 12 bases separated the two germline ends. The germline CDR1 and CDR2 sequences are SGHTA and FQGNSA. The CDR3 consists of 15 residues. In DNA, the CDR3 is TGTGCCAGCAGCTTAAGTAGTTTCCGGAATCAGCCCCAGCATTTT. It codes for CASSLSSFRNQPQHF.

The chain carries TRBV6-1 and TRBJ2-7; tentative D call: TRBD2 (6 bases). The CDR3 is 12 residues long. V was pared by 6 bases and J by 4 bases, with 10 bases between. Germline V lookup: CDR1 MNHNS, CDR2 SASEGT. The chain's CDR3 is CASSGDWYEQYF. In nucleotides, the CDR3 is TGTGCCAGCAGCGGGGACTGGTACGAGCAGTACTTC.

This clone has a handful of counts. The gene calls are TRBV19 and TRBJ1-5; the D gene is possibly TRBD1 (6 bases). Germline loops: CDR1 LNHDA, CDR2 SQIVND (reference sequence). V gave up 6 bases and J gave up 2 bases, with 17 bases separating them. This CDR3 is built from 16 residues. This chain's CDR3 is CASRAHRARGNQPQHF. CDR3 DNA sequence: TGTGCCAGTAGGGCGCACAGGGCGCGCGGCAATCAGCCCCAGCATTTT.

The V and J genes are TRBV29-1 and TRBJ2-5, with D possibly matching TRBD2 (5 bases). Trimming removed 1 base from V and 1 base from J, with 16 bases in between. This CDR3 is 16 amino acids long. Germline CDR1 reads SQVTM; CDR2 reads ANQGSEA. The CDR3 DNA follows: TGCAGCGTTGAAGGTTTGAAGGACGGACTCCAAGAGACCCAGTACTTC. Protein: CSVEGLKDGLQETQYF.

The V gene is TRBV6-5, the J gene TRBJ2-2; tentatively, D is TRBD1 (5 bases). This CDR3 has 15 residues. V was trimmed by 6 bases and J by 5 bases, leaving 16 bases between them. The germline CDR1 and CDR2 sequences are MNHEY and SVGAGI. CDR3 in amino acids: CASRMDTPITGELFF. For the CDR3, the DNA is TGTGCCAGCAGAATGGACACTCCGATAACCGGGGAGCTGTTTTTT.